This passage covers 17 T cell receptor beta chains from one sample sequenced in a study of identical twins. MiXCR, applied by TCRdb to the 5' RACE reads, yields one record per CDR3 protein. Among around 650,000 distinct CDR3 sequences listed, about 7.6% were seen once. This same sample was also taken into another study, of yellow fever vaccine responses in identical twins.

The sequenced sample consisted of PBMCs. Every receptor here comes from a woman aged 18-29 years in good health.

This clonotype appeared a few times. This chain uses TRBV7-9 with TRBJ2-5; 9 bases are shared with TRBD2. The V gene end was trimmed by 5 bases and the J gene end by 2 bases; junction bases not matched to a gene: 9. Germline CDR1 and CDR2: SEHNR and FQNEAQ (reference sequence). CDR3 length: 16 amino acids. The CDR3 loop is CASSPKREAIQETQYF. As DNA, the CDR3 is TGTGCCAGCAGCCCCAAGCGGGAGGCAATTCAAGAGACCCAGTACTTC. Full variable domain (outside the CDR3, taken from reference TRBV7-9 and TRBJ2-5): DTGVSQNPRHKITKRGQNVTFRCDPISEHNRLYWYRQTLGQGPEFLTYFQNEAQLEKSRLLSDRFSAERPKGSFSTLEIQRTEQGDSAMYLCASSPKREAIQETQYFGPGTRLLVL.

This clonotype was picked up many times. The rearrangement uses TRBV12-3 or TRBV12-4 and TRBJ1-2; D is uncertain. V lost 0 bases to trimming and J lost 2 bases, with 10 bases between them. The CDR3 is 15 amino acids. The CDR3 nucleotides read TGTGCCAGCAGTTTAGCCGGTGGTGTGAACTATGGCTACACCTTC. Its translation: CASSLAGGVNYGYTF.

This clonotype was seen repeatedly, ten times or more. The chain joins TRBV29-1 to TRBJ2-5; 9 nucleotides line up with TRBD1. This CDR3 is built from 12 residues. V lost 6 bases to trimming and J lost 5 bases; unmatched junction nucleotides: 4. Germline assignment: CDR1 SQVTM and CDR2 ANQGSEA. In DNA, the CDR3 is TGCAGCGTCACAGGGGGCTTTGAGACCCAGTACTTC. This codes for CSVTGGFETQYF. The full variable domain, rest sourced from reference TRBV29-1 and TRBJ2-5, is SAVISQKPSRDICQRGTSLTIQCQVDSQVTMMFWYRQQPGQSLTLIATANQGSEATYESGFVIDKFPISRPNLTFSTLTVSNMSPEDSSIYLCSVTGGFETQYFGPGTRLLVL.

This clonotype was detected only a few times. The genes are TRBV27 and TRBJ1-3; D remains unclear. Germline V gene lookup returns CDR1 MNHEY and CDR2 SMNVEV (reference sequence). The ends were cut back, 6 bases at V and 2 bases at J, with 8 bases in the middle. The CDR3 extends over 13 amino acids. The chain's CDR3 is CASSLLPGNTIYF. The CDR3 DNA is TGTGCCAGCAGCCTACTGCCTGGAAACACCATATATTTT.

This clonotype was counted many times. The V call is TRBV5-1, the J call TRBJ1-2; no clear D. In germline, CDR1 is SGHRS, CDR2 YFSETQ. V was clipped by 2 bases and J by 6 bases, with 20 bases between them. The CDR3 consists of 16 residues. The chain's CDR3 is CASSFAFRGSGDGYTF. Here the CDR3 DNA reads TGCGCCAGCAGCTTCGCCTTCCGTGGAAGTGGGGATGGCTACACCTTC.

This clonotype was detected only a few times. The chain employs TRBV4-1 and TRBJ1-6, with 7 bases that match TRBD1. The CDR3 runs to 17 residues. The germline CDR1 and CDR2 sequences are MGHRA and YSYEKL. J lost 8 bases, V lost 0 bases, and 10 bases had no gene match. CDR3 region: CASSQDPDRVQHSPLHF. DNA for the CDR3: TGCGCCAGCAGCCAAGATCCTGACAGGGTTCAGCATTCACCCCTCCACTTT.

The V gene is TRBV5-1, the J gene TRBJ1-1; D possibly corresponds to TRBD1 (6 bases). Germline V gene data show CDR1 as SGHRS and CDR2 as YFSETQ. There are 11 residues in the CDR3. The V end was cut by 4 bases, the J end by 6 bases, with 7 bases between. The CDR3 sequence is CASSGTPEAFF. In DNA, the CDR3 is TGCGCCAGCAGCGGGACACCTGAAGCTTTCTTT.

V is TRBV20-1 and J is TRBJ2-5; 12 bases match TRBD1. The CDR3 sequence is 15 residues long. J lost 5 bases, V lost 1 base, and 5 bases had no gene match. CDR1 and CDR2 from the germline V gene are DFQATT and SNEGSKA (reference sequence). The CDR3 is CSARGGQGAPETQYF. The CDR3 DNA follows: TGCAGTGCTAGAGGGGGACAGGGGGCGCCGGAGACCCAGTACTTC.

V is TRBV6-5 and J is TRBJ1-1; unclear D gene. The CDR3 loop spans 14 amino acids. V lost 0 bases and J 9 bases, leaving 14 bases between the germline ends. Germline values: CDR1 MNHEY, CDR2 SVGAGI. The CDR3 DNA reads TGTGCCAGCAGTTACTCGATACCGCCATCGAAAGCTTTCTTT. Residues: CASSYSIPPSKAFF.

The sample holds many counts of this clonotype. The chain recombines TRBV20-1 with TRBJ1-5, with a possible D match to TRBD1 (6 bases). Germline lookup yields CDR1 DFQATT and CDR2 SNEGSKA (reference sequence). This CDR3 spans 14 amino acids. Trimming pared 1 base from V and 7 bases from J, leaving 14 bases between. The CDR3 spells CSARGNRVDQPQHF. The CDR3 nucleotides are TGCAGTGCTAGAGGCAACAGGGTAGACCAGCCCCAGCATTTT.

The J gene is TRBJ2-7, the V gene TRBV4-1, with 10 bases fitting TRBD1. J was trimmed by 5 bases and V by 0 bases; bases with no gene match: 10. The CDR3 length is 17 residues. Germline V CDR1 and CDR2: MGHRA, YSYEKL. The CDR3 DNA follows: TGCGCCAGCAGCCAAGATGGACCGGGACAGGGGCGGAACGAGCAGTACGTC. Its translation is CASSQDGPGQGRNEQYV.

The V gene is TRBV9, the J gene TRBJ2-7; 7 nucleotides align to TRBD2. CDR1 is SGDLS and CDR2 is YYNGEE in the germline V gene. This CDR3 region has 14 residues. V shed 7 bases, J shed 3 bases, and the junction held 10 bases outside the gene matches. The CDR3 is CASANRERDYEQYF. The CDR3 nucleotides read TGTGCCAGCGCCAATCGGGAGCGGGACTACGAGCAGTACTTC.

This clonotype was seen at least ten times. The rearrangement joins TRBV29-1 to TRBJ1-2; D call uncertain. This CDR3 has 13 residues. The ends were cut back, 3 bases at V and 0 bases at J, with 8 bases in the middle. Germline V gene sequence: CDR1 SQVTM, CDR2 ANQGSEA. The CDR3 region has the DNA TGCAGCGTTGATGCCAGCGCTAACTATGGCTACACCTTC. It encodes CSVDASANYGYTF.

This clonotype was seen only a few times. The chain employs TRBV10-1 and TRBJ2-7, with D unclear. The CDR3 loop spans 16 amino acids. V lost 5 bases and J 0 bases, leaving 17 bases between the germline ends. Germline lookup yields CDR1 WNHNN and CDR2 SYGVQD (reference sequence). The CDR3 bases are TGCGCCAGCAGTCGAATAGTTGCAGGCTTCTCCTACGAGCAGTACGTC. Residues: CASSRIVAGFSYEQYV.

This clonotype has a count of ten or more. V is TRBV18 and J is TRBJ1-1; the match to TRBD1 covers 10 bases. The CDR3 is 14 residues long. V shed 5 bases, J shed 4 bases, and the junction held 4 bases outside the gene matches. Germline V CDR1 and CDR2: KGHSH, LQKENI. The CDR3 DNA is TGTGCCAGCTCAATCGGACAGGGGGGCACTGAAGCTTTCTTT. Residues: CASSIGQGGTEAFF.

The chain is built from TRBV2 and TRBJ2-3, with a weak D call TRBD2 (7 bases). This CDR3 region has 14 residues. CDR1 is SNHLY and CDR2 is FYNNEI in the germline V gene. V lost 8 bases and J 0 bases, leaving 12 bases between the germline ends. This chain's CDR3 is CASGGRGSTDTQYF. CDR3 nucleotide sequence: TGTGCCAGCGGAGGGAGGGGGAGCACAGATACGCAGTATTTT.

The chain is built from TRBV14 and TRBJ1-2; no firm D call. The germline V and J ends were trimmed by 5 bases and 7 bases, with 8 bases remaining between them. The CDR3 length is 11 residues. Germline CDR1 is SGHDN and CDR2 is FVKESK. CDR3 amino acids: CASSTGIGYTF. In nucleotides, the CDR3 is TGTGCCAGCAGCACTGGAATTGGCTACACCTTC.